These 17 T cell receptor beta chains were all obtained from the same sample, sequenced in a study of OX40 agonist ivuxolimab in advanced cancers. Assay used: immunoSEQ multiplex PCR; TCRdb lists only in-frame clones, some missing. The table shows almost 85,000 clones, with about 88% occurring only once. The material sequenced was CD4+ or CD8+ T cells sorted from blood, taken in a trial of the OX40 agonist ivuxolimab. These receptors were taken from an adult with an advanced solid tumor such as melanoma, head and neck, liver or kidney cancer.

The chain is built from TRBV10-3 and TRBJ1-6, with TRBD1 identical over 7 bases. Germline V gene data show CDR1 as ENHRY and CDR2 as SYGVKD. The CDR3 totals 13 residues. Trimming removed 6 bases from V and 6 bases from J; junction bases left unmatched: 2. CDR3 sequence (DNA): TGTGCCATCAGGGACAGGCTTAATTCACCCCTCCACTTT. Its translation is CAIRDRLNSPLHF.

This clone has only a few counts. The rearrangement uses TRBV6-6 and TRBJ2-6; maybe TRBD2 (6 bases). The ends were cut back, 5 bases at V and 2 bases at J, with 10 bases in the middle. This CDR3 is 15 amino acids long. From germline, CDR1 is MNHNY and CDR2 SVGAGI (reference sequence). Written as DNA, the CDR3 is TGTGCCAGCAGTAGCTGGGGGGCTGGGGCCAACGTCCTGACTTTC. Residues: CASSSWGAGANVLTF.

The V call is TRBV30, the J call TRBJ2-7; D might be TRBD1 (6 bases). V was cut by 3 bases and J by 3 bases, with 9 bases left in between. Germline CDR1 GTSNPN, CDR2 SVGIG (reference sequence). The CDR3 has 12 amino acids. The CDR3 protein is CAWRDSRYEQYF. CDR3 bases: TGTGCCTGGAGGGACAGCCGCTACGAGCAGTACTTC.

The rearrangement joins TRBV29-1 to TRBJ1-2, with a weak D call TRBD1 (6 bases). The V gene's germline CDR1 is SQVTM and CDR2 ANQGSEA. The V gene lost 7 bases and the J gene lost 6 bases, with 15 bases spanning the gap. This CDR3 spans 12 amino acids. The CDR3 coding sequence is TGCAGCGCGGACGACAGGCGGGATGGCTACACCTTC. Its protein is CSADDRRDGYTF. Full variable domain (rest looked up from reference TRBV29-1 and TRBJ1-2): SAVISQKPSRDICQRGTSLTIQCQVDSQVTMMFWYRQQPGQSLTLIATANQGSEATYESGFVIDKFPISRPNLTFSTLTVSNMSPEDSSIYLCSADDRRDGYTFGSGTRLTVV.

V is TRBV6-5 and J is TRBJ1-2; 7 bases align to TRBD1. V dropped 5 bases and J dropped 4; count of bases not matched to a gene: 7. From germline, CDR1 is MNHEY and CDR2 SVGAGI. The length of the CDR3 is 14 residues. Here the CDR3 DNA reads TGTGCCAGCAGTACGACAGGGAGCCTCTATGGCTACACCTTC. Its translation is CASSTTGSLYGYTF.

The V and J genes are TRBV7-9 and TRBJ1-4, with D hard to call. The germline gives CDR1 SEHNR, CDR2 FQNEAQ (reference sequence). This CDR3 spans 14 amino acids. V was pared by 0 bases and J by 8 bases, with 10 bases between. CDR3 sequence reads: CASSLAATEEKLFF. Here the CDR3 DNA reads TGTGCCAGCAGCTTAGCGGCAACGGAGGAAAAACTGTTTTTT.

The rearrangement links TRBV4-1 to TRBJ1-6; 7 bases are shared with TRBD1. Germline V gene data show CDR1 as MGHRA and CDR2 as YSYEKL. The CDR3 sequence is 17 residues long. The V gene end was trimmed by 0 bases and the J gene end by 2 bases; junction bases not matched to a gene: 4. CDR3 in DNA: TGCGCCAGCAGCCAAGACTCCGGGACAGCCTATAATTCACCCCTCCACTTT. This codes for CASSQDSGTAYNSPLHF.

The J gene is TRBJ2-2, the V gene TRBV10-1; 9 bases agree with TRBD1. From germline, CDR1 is WNHNN and CDR2 SYGVQD (reference sequence). The CDR3 contains 18 residues. After removal of 1 base from V and 0 bases from J, the junction contained 6 bases not matched to a gene. The CDR3 here is CASSEFAQGAPNTGELFF. The CDR3 DNA reads as TGCGCCAGCAGTGAGTTTGCACAGGGGGCCCCGAACACCGGGGAGCTGTTTTTT.

Concerning this clone: A read error may account for a junction end that differs from germline. This chain uses TRBV30 with TRBJ1-5; D might be TRBD1 (6 bases). This CDR3 has 15 residues. Germline V gene lookup returns CDR1 GTSNPN and CDR2 SVGIG (reference sequence). The CDR3 spells CVWSVRGLSNQPQHF. CDR3 nucleotides: TGTGTCTGGAGTGTACGGGGGCTAAGCAATCAGCCCCAGCATTTT.

The chain carries TRBV19 and TRBJ1-5; unclear D gene. The ends were cut back, 7 bases at V and 4 bases at J, with 17 bases in the middle. The CDR3 length is 15 residues. Germline CDR1 LNHDA, CDR2 SQIVND (reference sequence). The CDR3 nucleotides are TGTGCCAGTACTCAACACCAGCACCTGAATCAGCCCCAGCATTTT. Its protein product is CASTQHQHLNQPQHF. The full variable domain, with the rest looked up from reference TRBV19 and TRBJ1-5, is DGGITQSPKYLFRKEGQNVTLSCEQNLNHDAMYWYRQDPGQGLRLIYYSQIVNDFQKGDIAEGYSVSREKKESFPLTVTSAQKNPTAFYLCASTQHQHLNQPQHFGDGTRLSIL.

This clone was found once. V usage is TRBV6-5 and J usage is TRBJ2-7; 14 positions match TRBD2. The junction had 2 bases not matched to a gene; V was cut back by 6 bases and J by 1 base. CDR1 is MNHEY, CDR2 SVGAGI, per germline. The CDR3 totals 15 residues. This chain's CDR3 is CASSGLAGGSYEQYF. As DNA, the CDR3 is TGTGCCAGCAGCGGACTAGCGGGAGGTTCCTACGAGCAGTACTTC.

This clone was seen only a few times. V and J are TRBV19 and TRBJ1-2; 7 nucleotides agree with TRBD1. Germline values: CDR1 LNHDA, CDR2 SQIVND (reference sequence). The CDR3 consists of 13 residues. Trimming at V came to 7 bases and at J to 6 bases, leaving 8 bases not matched to a gene. This CDR3 reads CASTWQGVHGYTF. CDR3 bases: TGTGCCAGTACGTGGCAGGGGGTGCATGGCTACACCTTC.

The chain is built from TRBV28 and TRBJ1-4; 7 bases agree with TRBD1. CDR3 length equals 14 residues. J gave up 3 bases and V 5 bases, and 3 bases lay outside the gene matches. The germline V gene has CDR1 MDHEN and CDR2 SYDVKM. The CDR3 DNA reads TGTGCCAGCAGTCAGGGGGGCCCTAATGAAAAACTGTTTTTT. It specifies CASSQGGPNEKLFF.

The rearrangement joins TRBV10-2 to TRBJ2-3; perhaps TRBD1 as D (6 bases). CDR1 WSHSY and CDR2 SAAADI come from the germline V gene. The CDR3 spans 13 residues. Between the trimmed V and J ends, which lost 10 bases and 2 bases, there was a span of 13 bases. CDR3 in DNA: TGCGCCATTTGCAGGGGAGACACAGATACGCAGTATTTT. Translation gives CAICRGDTDTQYF.

The chain employs TRBV2 and TRBJ2-3, with 13 bases matching TRBD2. The V gene's germline CDR1 is SNHLY and CDR2 FYNNEI. The length of the CDR3 is 15 residues. V lost 3 bases, J lost 6 bases, and 3 bases stayed unmatched. Here the CDR3 reads CASSDGLAGVDTQYF. The CDR3, as DNA: TGTGCCAGCAGTGACGGACTAGCGGGAGTGGATACGCAGTATTTT.

This clone appeared once. This chain joins TRBV4-1 and TRBJ1-5; 8 bases fit TRBD1. Germline CDR1 reads MGHRA; CDR2 reads YSYEKL. The CDR3 extends over 15 amino acids. With 3 bases clipped from V and 3 bases from J, the junction kept 4 bases outside the gene matches. This chain's CDR3 is CASSQDRVINQPQHF. In DNA, the CDR3 is TGCGCCAGCAGCCAGGACAGGGTAATCAATCAGCCCCAGCATTTT.

This chain connects TRBV11-1 to TRBJ2-7; possible D gene TRBD1, 6 bases. The CDR3 extends over 15 amino acids. Trimming removed 4 bases at V and 2 bases at J, with 15 bases between. Germline CDR1 reads SGHAT; CDR2 reads FQDESV (reference sequence). The DNA for the CDR3 is TGTGCCAGCAGCTCCCGGCGTACAGGGACCTACGAGCAGTACTTC. Translating it yields CASSSRRTGTYEQYF. Full variable domain (rest looked up from reference TRBV11-1 and TRBJ2-7): EAEVAQSPRYKITEKSQAVAFWCDPISGHATLYWYRQILGQGPELLVQFQDESVVDDSQLPKDRFSAERLKGVDSTLKIQPAELGDSAMYLCASSSRRTGTYEQYFGPGTRLTVT.